These 10 T cell receptor beta chains share one sample of origin, sequenced in a study of Ad26.COV2.S vaccination and SARS-CoV-2 variants. Treatment reported: some 20 received Ad26.COV2.S at low or high dose, single or two shots; a few received placebo; per-sample allocation not given. Sampling was performed 63 days after the first vaccine or placebo injection. Method: immunoSEQ multiplex PCR; TCRdb's copy keeps in-frame clones and lacks some. The table records roughly 420,000 clones, roughly 88% of them present only once. Sequences were derived from peripheral blood, sampled in a trial of Ad26.COV2.S vaccine versus placebo. These receptor sequences come from a person between 18 and 60 years old who received the Ad26.COV2.S COVID-19 vaccine or a placebo.

The J gene is TRBJ1-5, the V gene TRBV28, with 7 bases lining up with TRBD1. The ends lost 2 bases at V and 0 bases at J; junction bases unmatched: 7. Germline-derived CDR1 and CDR2 are MDHEN and SYDVKM. This CDR3 spans 17 amino acids. The CDR3 region is CASSLGTARSSNQPQHF. Written as DNA, the CDR3 is TGTGCCAGCAGTTTAGGGACAGCCCGAAGTAGCAATCAGCCCCAGCATTTT. Combining the CDR3 with reference TRBV28 and TRBJ1-5 gives the whole variable domain DVKVTQSSRYLVKRTGEKVFLECVQDMDHENMFWYRQDPGLGLRLIYFSYDVKMKEKGDIPEGYSVSREKKERFSLILESASTNQTSMYLCASSLGTARSSNQPQHFGDGTRLSIL.

In this sample, this clone turned up a few times. This chain links TRBV9 with TRBJ2-7; tentative D call: TRBD1 (5 bases). V dropped 0 bases and J dropped 1 base, with 11 bases sitting between them. Germline CDR1 and CDR2: SGDLS and YYNGEE. This CDR3 spans 15 amino acids. CDR3: CASSVEAGRSYEQYF. DNA of the CDR3: TGTGCCAGCAGCGTAGAGGCAGGGCGGTCCTACGAGCAGTACTTC.

The chain combines TRBV6-5 with TRBJ1-5; the D is unclear. Germline CDR1 is MNHEY and CDR2 is SVGAGI. The CDR3 covers 15 residues. Trimming took off 4 bases at V and 5 bases at J, with 15 bases between the two ends. The CDR3 reads CASSSGLGIDQPQHF. The CDR3 DNA reads as TGTGCCAGCAGTTCAGGTTTGGGGATCGATCAGCCCCAGCATTTT.

The chain has TRBV2 and TRBJ1-2, with D uncertain. V lost 1 base and J 7 bases, leaving 10 bases between the germline ends. The CDR3 has 13 amino acids. From germline, CDR1 is SNHLY and CDR2 FYNNEI. The CDR3 bases are TGTGCCAGCAGTGAAGATTCCATAGGTGGCTACACCTTC. Amino acids: CASSEDSIGGYTF.

Only a few counts were recorded for this clone. The chain is built from TRBV18 and TRBJ2-1; tentatively, D is TRBD2 (6 bases). The CDR3 consists of 15 residues. Germline-derived CDR1 and CDR2 are KGHSH and LQKENI. Trimming removed 2 bases from V and 4 bases from J, with 12 bases in between. DNA for the CDR3: TGTGCCAGCTCACCAAATGGGGGGACTTACAATGAGCAGTTCTTC. Translation gives CASSPNGGTYNEQFF. The full variable domain, with the rest looked up from reference TRBV18 and TRBJ2-1, is NAGVMQNPRHLVRRRGQEARLRCSPMKGHSHVYWYRQLPEEGLKFMVYLQKENIIDESGMPKERFSAEFPKEGPSILRIQQVVRGDSAAYFCASSPNGGTYNEQFFGPGTRLTVL.

The chain links TRBV13 to TRBJ2-7, with D tentatively TRBD1 (5 bases). The germline V and J ends were trimmed by 5 bases and 6 bases, with 8 bases remaining between them. Germline CDR1 and CDR2: PRHDT and FYEKMQ (reference sequence). The CDR3 loop spans 11 amino acids. CDR3 nucleotide sequence: TGTGCCAGCAGCGCAAGGGGCGAGCAGTACTTC. As protein: CASSARGEQYF.

The chain links TRBV7-9 to TRBJ2-3; the D is unclear. Germline CDR1 SEHNR, CDR2 FQNEAQ (reference sequence). The CDR3 consists of 15 residues. Trimming removed 0 bases from V and 0 bases from J, with 7 bases in between. The CDR3 nucleotides read TGTGCCAGCAGCTTAGCAGGGCCCAGCACAGATACGCAGTATTTT. Its translation: CASSLAGPSTDTQYF.

This chain connects TRBV5-4 to TRBJ2-7, with TRBD1 identical over 8 bases. The CDR3 has 14 residues. Germline CDR1 and CDR2: SGHNT and YYREEE (reference sequence). Germline trimming cut 1 base from V and 5 bases from J; bases unmatched to any gene: 5. This CDR3 reads CASSLIQGVDEQYF. The CDR3 DNA follows: TGTGCCAGCAGCTTGATACAGGGGGTGGACGAGCAGTACTTC.

The chain combines TRBV5-6 with TRBJ1-1, with D perhaps TRBD1 (5 bases). CDR1 is SGHDT, CDR2 YYEEEE, per germline. V was cut by 4 bases and J by 1 base, with 8 bases left in between. The CDR3 extends over 13 amino acids. The CDR3 DNA reads as TGTGCCAGCAGCCGTGACAGGAACACTGAAGCTTTCTTT. It specifies CASSRDRNTEAFF.

CDR3 DNA sequence: TGTGCCAGCAGTTTTGTAGGCCCTAACACTGAAGCTTTCTTT. This codes for CASSFVGPNTEAFF. The V and J genes are TRBV28 and TRBJ1-1; D not resolved. Trimming cost V 3 bases and J 2 bases, with 10 bases left between them. CDR3 length: 14 amino acids. Germline loops: CDR1 MDHEN, CDR2 SYDVKM. Using reference TRBV28 and TRBJ1-1 for the parts outside the CDR3, the full variable domain is DVKVTQSSRYLVKRTGEKVFLECVQDMDHENMFWYRQDPGLGLRLIYFSYDVKMKEKGDIPEGYSVSREKKERFSLILESASTNQTSMYLCASSFVGPNTEAFFGQGTRLTVV.